This T cell receptor (beta chain) was found in a study of T cells in Graves' hyperthyroidism and ophthalmopathy. Study-wide results and caveats: Most expanded thyroid clonotypes above 0.001 also appeared in blood.

The CDR3 runs to 19 residues. J lost 8 bases, V lost 2 bases, and 19 bases had no gene match. Germline CDR1 ENHRY, CDR2 SYGVKD. On this clonotype itself: Antigen: not known.

RNA transcripts provided the source from which TCR beta CDR3 regions were amplified. First-round RT-PCR of the TCR CDR3 relied on the HTBI primer set. TCRdb reprocessed the multiplex PCR reads with MiXCR, giving one entry per CDR3 protein. The table shows hundreds of thousands of distinct CDR3 sequences, with under 45% occurring only once. Sequencing was carried out using blood. V and J are TRBV10-3 and TRBJ1-4, with 8 positions matching TRBD1. This clonotype originated in a woman aged 40 to 50 with Graves' hyperthyroidism. The CDR3 loop reads CAISEKVDRDRLIREKLFF. The CDR3 DNA reads as TGTGCCATCAGTGAGAAAGTGGACAGGGACAGGTTAATAAGGGAAAAACTGTTTTTT.